This TCR beta chain was found in a study of shared clonotypes between healthy human individuals. Germline V gives CDR1 SGHTA, CDR2 FQGNSA. V shed 5 bases and J shed 6 bases, with 8 bases lying between them. The CDR3 spans 11 residues. Generated by immunoSEQ multiplex PCR, the TCRdb table keeps only in-frame clones and is missing some. The data hold around 2,000,000 clones, with about 93% observed a single time. CD45RO-negative, CCR7-selected cells formed the naive CD8 fraction, which excluded terminally differentiated effector memory CD45RA+ cells. Sequencing was done on a sample of naive CD8+ T cells from PBMCs. The chain uses TRBV7-2 and TRBJ2-7; D remains unclear. The receptor's source is a man between 18 and 29 years old in good health. Some clones in this sample may be carry-over from other donors' samples. The CDR3 nucleotides are TGTGCCAGCAGCCTCCCTCCCGAGCAGTACTTC. Its translation: CASSLPPEQYF.